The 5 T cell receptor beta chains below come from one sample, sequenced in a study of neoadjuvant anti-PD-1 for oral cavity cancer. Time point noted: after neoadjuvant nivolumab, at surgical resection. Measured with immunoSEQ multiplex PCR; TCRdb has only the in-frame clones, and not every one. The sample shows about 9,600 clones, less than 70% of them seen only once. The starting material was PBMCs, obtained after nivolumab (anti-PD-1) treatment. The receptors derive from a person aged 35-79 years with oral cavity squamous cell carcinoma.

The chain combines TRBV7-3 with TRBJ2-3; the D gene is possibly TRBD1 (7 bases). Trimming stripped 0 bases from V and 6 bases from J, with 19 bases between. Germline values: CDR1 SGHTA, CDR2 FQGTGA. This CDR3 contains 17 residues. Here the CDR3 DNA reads TGTGCCAGCAGCTTAACGCCTTCCAGGGGGGCCGGGGATACGCAGTATTTT. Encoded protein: CASSLTPSRGAGDTQYF.

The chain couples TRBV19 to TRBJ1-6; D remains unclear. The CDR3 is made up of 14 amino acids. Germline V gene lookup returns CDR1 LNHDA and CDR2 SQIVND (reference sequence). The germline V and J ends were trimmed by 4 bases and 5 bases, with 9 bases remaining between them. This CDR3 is CASSSGIDNSPLHF. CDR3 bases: TGTGCCAGTAGTAGCGGGATTGATAATTCACCCCTCCACTTT.

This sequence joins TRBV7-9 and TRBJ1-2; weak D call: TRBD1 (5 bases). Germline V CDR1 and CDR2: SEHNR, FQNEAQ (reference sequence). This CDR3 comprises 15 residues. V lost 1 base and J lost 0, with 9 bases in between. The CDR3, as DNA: TGTGCCAGCAGCTTAGTACAGGCCGCTAACTATGGCTACACCTTC. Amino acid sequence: CASSLVQAANYGYTF.

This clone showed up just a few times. The CDR3 nucleotides read TGCGCCAGCAGCGTGGACTTGGGTTCACCCCTCCACTTT. The encoded protein is CASSVDLGSPLHF. This chain links TRBV5-1 with TRBJ1-6; D is unresolved. The germline CDR1 and CDR2 sequences are SGHRS and YFSETQ. V was pared by 4 bases and J by 9 bases, with 11 bases between. The CDR3 totals 13 residues.

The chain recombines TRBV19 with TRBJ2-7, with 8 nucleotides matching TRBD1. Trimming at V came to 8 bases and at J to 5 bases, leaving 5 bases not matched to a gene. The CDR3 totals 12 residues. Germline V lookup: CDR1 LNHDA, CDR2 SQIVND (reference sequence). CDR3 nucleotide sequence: TGTGCCAGTGGACAGGGTAACAACGAGCAGTACTTC. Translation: CASGQGNNEQYF.